This record looks at one T cell receptor (beta chain) sequence and its context. The sample comes from a study of blood T cell repertoires in COVID-19. V shed 4 bases and J shed 4 bases, with 11 bases lying between them. The CDR3 contains 13 residues. The germline gives CDR1 GTSNPN, CDR2 SVGIG (reference sequence). Authors' processing steps: Using reference gene primer amplification, nucleated cell counts were estimated. Measured with immunoSEQ multiplex PCR; TCRdb has only the in-frame clones, and not every one. The DNA gave D and trimming, while V, J and clone size come from that table. The data contain about 84,000 clones, about four fifths of them singletons.

V and J are TRBV30 and TRBJ1-3; unclear D gene. The origin of this receptor is an elderly man with active or convalescent COVID-19. The sample consisted of peripheral blood. The CDR3 region has the DNA TGTGCCTGGACGAGTGGGCCCGGAAACACCATATATTTT. Encoded protein: CAWTSGPGNTIYF. Complete variable domain (other parts from reference TRBV30 and TRBJ1-3): SQTIHQWPATLVQPVGSPLSLECTVEGTSNPNLYWYRQAAGRGLQLLFYSVGIGQISSEVPQNLSASRPQDRQFILSSKKLLLSDSGFYLCAWTSGPGNTIYFGEGSWLTVV.